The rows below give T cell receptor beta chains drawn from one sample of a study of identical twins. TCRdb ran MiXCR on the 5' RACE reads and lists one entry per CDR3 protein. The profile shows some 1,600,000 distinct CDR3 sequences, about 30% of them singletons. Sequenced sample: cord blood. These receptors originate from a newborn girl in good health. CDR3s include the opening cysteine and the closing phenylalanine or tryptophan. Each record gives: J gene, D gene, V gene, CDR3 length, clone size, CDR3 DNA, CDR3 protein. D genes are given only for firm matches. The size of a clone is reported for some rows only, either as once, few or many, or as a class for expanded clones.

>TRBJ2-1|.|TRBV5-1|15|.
TGCGCCAGCAGCTTAGATATCGGGACCTACAATGAGCAGTTCTTC
CASSLDIGTYNEQFF
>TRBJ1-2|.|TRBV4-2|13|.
TGTGCCAGCAGCCAAGATCGGGACAATGGCTACACCTTC
CASSQDRDNGYTF
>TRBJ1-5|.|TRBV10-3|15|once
TGTGCCATCAGTGAGTCGGGACGGGGCGGGGGACCCCAGCATTTT
CAISESGRGGGPQHF
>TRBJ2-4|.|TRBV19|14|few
TGTGCCAGTAGTAAAGGGACGGCAGGAAACATTCAGTACTTC
CASSKGTAGNIQYF
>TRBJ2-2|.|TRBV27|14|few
TGTGCCAGCAGTTTACCCGGTAGCACCGGGGAGCTGTTTTTT
CASSLPGSTGELFF
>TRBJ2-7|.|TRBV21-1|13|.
TGTGCCAGCACCCACAGGGGACCCTACGAGCAGTACTTC
CASTHRGPYEQYF
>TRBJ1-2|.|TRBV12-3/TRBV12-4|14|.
TGTGCCAGCAGTTTAACCGGCAGGAGCTATGGCTACACCTTC
CASSLTGRSYGYTF
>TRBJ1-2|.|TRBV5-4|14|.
TGTGCCACCCGTTGGTTGGGGCGGAACTATGGCTACACCTTC
CATRWLGRNYGYTF
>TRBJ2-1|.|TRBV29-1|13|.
TGCAGCGTTTGGTTCACGGGACAAGAGACCCAGTTCTTC
CSVWFTGQETQFF
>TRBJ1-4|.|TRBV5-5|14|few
TGTGCCAGCAGCCAGGGCACCAAGGGTGAAAAACTGTTTTTT
CASSQGTKGEKLFF
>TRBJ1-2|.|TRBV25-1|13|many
TGTGCCAGCAGTGACGACTTTAACTATGGCTACACCTTC
CASSDDFNYGYTF
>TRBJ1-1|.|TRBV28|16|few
TGTGCCAGCAGTTTACTCAGGGTCCGGGGGAACACTGAAGCTTTCTTT
CASSLLRVRGNTEAFF
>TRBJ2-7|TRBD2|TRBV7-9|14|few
TGTGCCAGCAGCACCGGGACTACCTCCTACGAGCAGTACTTC
CASSTGTTSYEQYF
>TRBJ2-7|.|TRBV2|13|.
TGTGCCAGCAGCCAGATAGTCACCTACGAGCAGTACTTC
CASSQIVTYEQYF
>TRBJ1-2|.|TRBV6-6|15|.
TGTGCCAGCGTTACCGAGGGCGGTTCTTTCTATGGCTACACCTTC
CASVTEGGSFYGYTF
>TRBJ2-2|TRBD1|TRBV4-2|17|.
TGTGCCAGCAGCCCGATGTGGACAGGGGGTTATACCGGGGAGCTGTTTTTT
CASSPMWTGGYTGELFF
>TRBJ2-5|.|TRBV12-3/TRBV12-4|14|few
TGTGCCAGCAGTTTCGGGGGGCCTTTTGAGACCCAGTACTTC
CASSFGGPFETQYF
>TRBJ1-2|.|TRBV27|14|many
TGTGCCAGCTCACCCGGCACAGGCAGCTATGGCTACACCTTC
CASSPGTGSYGYTF
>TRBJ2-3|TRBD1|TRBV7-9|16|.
TGTGCCAGCAGCCCTACGACAGGGATCTTCACAGATACGCAGTATTTT
CASSPTTGIFTDTQYF
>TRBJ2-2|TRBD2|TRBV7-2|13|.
TGTGCCAGCAGTCGTAGCGGGGGTGGGGAGCTGTTTTTT
CASSRSGGGELFF
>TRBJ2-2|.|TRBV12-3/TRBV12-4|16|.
TGTGCCAGCAGTCCGTTAGCGCCAGCGTCGGCCGGGGAGCTGTTTTTT
CASSPLAPASAGELFF
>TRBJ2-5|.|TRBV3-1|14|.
TGTGCCAGCAGCCACCTAGCGAGACAAGAGACCCAGTACTTC
CASSHLARQETQYF
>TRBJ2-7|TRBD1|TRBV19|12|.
TGTGCCAGTAGTATAGGGACAGGGCAGCAGTACTTC
CASSIGTGQQYF
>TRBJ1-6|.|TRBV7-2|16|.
TGTGCCAGCAGCTTAGATCCCCAGGGATCCAATTCACCCCTCCACTTT
CASSLDPQGSNSPLHF
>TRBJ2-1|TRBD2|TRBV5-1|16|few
TGCGCCAGCAGCCCTGGAGGCGGGGGGGCCTACAATGAGCAGTTCTTC
CASSPGGGGAYNEQFF
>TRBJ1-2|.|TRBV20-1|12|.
TGCAGTGCGGGCCGAGCGGGCTATGGCTACACCTTC
CSAGRAGYGYTF
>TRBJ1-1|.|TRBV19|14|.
TGTGCCAGTAAAAATGGACCGATGAACACTGAAGCTTTCTTT
CASKNGPMNTEAFF
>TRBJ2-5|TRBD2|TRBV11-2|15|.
TGTGCCAGCAGGCGGGCGGGGGGCCCCAGAGAGACCCAGTACTTC
CASRRAGGPRETQYF
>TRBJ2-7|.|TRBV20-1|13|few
TGCAGTGCTTCAGCGGCAACACTCTACGAGCAGTACTTC
CSASAATLYEQYF
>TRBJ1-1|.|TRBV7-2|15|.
TGTGCCAGCAGCTTCTCCGGTGGGCTCAACACTGAAGCTTTCTTT
CASSFSGGLNTEAFF
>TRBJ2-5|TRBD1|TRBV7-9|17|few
TGTGCCAGCAGCGGACGGCCTTGGACAGGGGGCCCAGAGACCCAGTACTTC
CASSGRPWTGGPETQYF
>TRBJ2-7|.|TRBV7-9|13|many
TGTGCCAGCAGCTCCGCAATTGTCCACGAGCAGTACTTC
CASSSAIVHEQYF
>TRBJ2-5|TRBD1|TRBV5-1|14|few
TGCGCCAGCAGCTCTGGACAGGGAAGGTGGACCCAGTACTTC
CASSSGQGRWTQYF
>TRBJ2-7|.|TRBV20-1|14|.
TGCAGTGCTAGTTGGGCAGGGTCCCCCTACGAGCAGTACTTC
CSASWAGSPYEQYF
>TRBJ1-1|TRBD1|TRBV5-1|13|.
TGCGCCAGCAGCGGCAGGGGGGCGGGTGAAGCTTTCTTT
CASSGRGAGEAFF
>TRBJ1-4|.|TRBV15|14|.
TGTGCCACCAGCACAATAGGCCTTGGAGGGAAACTGTTTTTT
CATSTIGLGGKLFF
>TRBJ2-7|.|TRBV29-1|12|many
TGCAGCGCGGGACACCGATCCTACGAGCAGTACTTC
CSAGHRSYEQYF
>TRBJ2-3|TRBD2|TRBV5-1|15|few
TGCGCCAGCAGCTTGGCGGGGGGGCTCGGAGATACGCAGTATTTT
CASSLAGGLGDTQYF
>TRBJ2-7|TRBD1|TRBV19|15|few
TGTGCCAGTAGTACCGGCGACAGGGGTCCCTACGAGCAGTACTTC
CASSTGDRGPYEQYF
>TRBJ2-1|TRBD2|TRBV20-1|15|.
TGCAGTGCTATACCGGGACTAGCGGCTTACAATGAGCAGTTCTTC
CSAIPGLAAYNEQFF
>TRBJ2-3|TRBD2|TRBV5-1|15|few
TGCGCCAGCAGCTTGGAGCTAGCGGGGGAAGATACGCAGTATTTT
CASSLELAGEDTQYF
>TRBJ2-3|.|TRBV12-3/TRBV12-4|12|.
TGTGCCAGCAGTCCCAATCGGGGCAGCCAGTATTTT
CASSPNRGSQYF
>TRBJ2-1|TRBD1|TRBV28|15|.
TGTGCCAGCAGTTTAGAGACAGGGGCTAGTAATGAGCAGTTCTTC
CASSLETGASNEQFF
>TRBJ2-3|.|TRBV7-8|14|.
TGTGCCAGCAGCCCTGGGGTAAGGGTGGATACGCAGTATTTT
CASSPGVRVDTQYF
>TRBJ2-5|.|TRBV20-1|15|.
TGCAGTGCTAGAGATGGGCAAGCGCCACAAGAGACCCAGTACTTC
CSARDGQAPQETQYF
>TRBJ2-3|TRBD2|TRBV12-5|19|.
TGTGCTAGTGGTTTGGTACTCCCACTAGCGGGAGGCGGGTCAGATACGCAGTATTTT
CASGLVLPLAGGGSDTQYF
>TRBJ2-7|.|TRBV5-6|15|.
TGTGCCAGCAGCATCGGACGGGATGCTGGATACGAGCAGTACTTC
CASSIGRDAGYEQYF
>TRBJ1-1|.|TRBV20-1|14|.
TGCAGTGCTAGATACCTTGGACAGAACACTGAAGCTTTCTTT
CSARYLGQNTEAFF
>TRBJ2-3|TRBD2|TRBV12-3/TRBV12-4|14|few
TGTGCCACCTCACGAGGGACTAGCGCCGATACGCAGTATTTT
CATSRGTSADTQYF
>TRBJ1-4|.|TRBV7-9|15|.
TGTGCCAGCAGAAGAGGGCGCGCAACTAATGAAAAACTGTTTTTT
CASRRGRATNEKLFF